This is a list of T cell receptor beta chains from one sample in a study of yellow fever vaccine responses in identical twins. TCRdb re-analysed the RT-PCR reads in MiXCR, keeping a single row per CDR3 protein. Of approximately 20,000 distinct CDR3 sequences listed, around 65% are singletons. This sample comprised T cells from blood (PBMCs), unsorted or a sorted subset (not recorded which), obtained before or after yellow fever vaccination (not recorded which). These receptor sequences come from a woman between 18 and 29 years old who received the yellow fever vaccine. Both conserved end residues are part of each CDR3. The order of the fields is V gene, D gene, clone size, J gene, CDR3 protein, CDR3 DNA. A D gene is named only where the DNA matches it firmly. Clone size, where shown, is once, few, many, or a class for clones that have expanded.

v_gene: TRBV10-3
d_gene: .
abundance: .
j_gene: TRBJ2-5
CDR3aa: CAISTSREETQYF
CDR3nt: TGTGCCATCAGTACTTCCCGGGAGGAGACCCAGTACTTC

v_gene: TRBV11-2
d_gene: .
abundance: .
j_gene: TRBJ1-1
CDR3aa: CASSLVSGMNTEAFF
CDR3nt: TGTGCCAGCAGCTTAGTAAGTGGGATGAACACTGAAGCTTTCTTC

v_gene: TRBV7-9
d_gene: .
abundance: .
j_gene: TRBJ2-7
CDR3aa: CASSFGTPYEQYF
CDR3nt: TGTGCCAGCAGCTTTGGGACCCCCTACGAGCAGTACTTC

v_gene: TRBV15
d_gene: .
abundance: .
j_gene: TRBJ1-1
CDR3aa: CATSRDSVPNTEAFF
CDR3nt: TGTGCCACCAGCAGAGATTCGGTGCCTAACACTGAAGCTTTCTTT

v_gene: TRBV18
d_gene: .
abundance: once
j_gene: TRBJ1-5
CDR3aa: CASSAGDLSNQPQHF
CDR3nt: TGTGCCAGCTCAGCAGGGGATCTAAGCAATCAGCCCCAGCATTTT

v_gene: TRBV24-1
d_gene: TRBD2
abundance: .
j_gene: TRBJ2-1
CDR3aa: CATSVSGSNYNEQFF
CDR3nt: TGTGCCACCAGTGTTAGCGGGAGCAATTACAATGAGCAGTTCTTC

v_gene: TRBV13
d_gene: TRBD2
abundance: .
j_gene: TRBJ2-1
CDR3aa: CASRVLAGAYNEQFF
CDR3nt: TGTGCCAGCAGGGTACTAGCGGGGGCCTACAATGAGCAGTTCTTC

v_gene: TRBV11-1
d_gene: TRBD1
abundance: .
j_gene: TRBJ1-2
CDR3aa: CASSLAQGANGYTF
CDR3nt: TGTGCCAGCAGCTTAGCGCAGGGGGCGAATGGCTACACCTTC

v_gene: TRBV2
d_gene: .
abundance: .
j_gene: TRBJ2-3
CDR3aa: CASSEAISPTDTQYF
CDR3nt: TGTGCCAGCAGTGAAGCTATTAGCCCGACAGATACGCAGTATTTT

v_gene: TRBV19
d_gene: TRBD2
abundance: .
j_gene: TRBJ2-1
CDR3aa: CASTPGLAVYNEQFF
CDR3nt: TGTGCCAGTACCCCGGGACTAGCGGTCTACAATGAGCAGTTCTTC

v_gene: TRBV7-3
d_gene: .
abundance: once
j_gene: TRBJ1-1
CDR3aa: CASSSTVNTEAFF
CDR3nt: TGTGCCAGCAGCTCGACAGTGAACACTGAAGCTTTCTTT

v_gene: TRBV6-5
d_gene: .
abundance: .
j_gene: TRBJ1-2
CDR3aa: CASSYSAAIYGYTF
CDR3nt: TGTGCCAGCAGTTACTCTGCGGCGATCTATGGCTACACCTTC

v_gene: TRBV19
d_gene: TRBD1
abundance: .
j_gene: TRBJ1-1
CDR3aa: CASTTGDREAFF
CDR3nt: TGTGCCAGTACAACAGGGGATCGAGAAGCTTTCTTT

v_gene: TRBV7-3
d_gene: .
abundance: .
j_gene: TRBJ2-1
CDR3aa: CASSRGRGAYNEQFF
CDR3nt: TGTGCCAGCAGCCGGGGCAGGGGGGCGTACAATGAGCAGTTCTTC

v_gene: TRBV4-1
d_gene: .
abundance: .
j_gene: TRBJ2-5
CDR3aa: CASSQDRDIQETQYF
CDR3nt: TGCGCCAGCAGCCAAGATAGGGACATCCAAGAGACCCAGTACTTC

v_gene: TRBV18
d_gene: .
abundance: .
j_gene: TRBJ2-7
CDR3aa: CASSPKNSYEQYF
CDR3nt: TGTGCCAGCTCACCAAAAAATTCCTACGAGCAGTACTTC

v_gene: TRBV10-1
d_gene: .
abundance: .
j_gene: TRBJ1-5
CDR3aa: CASSRQKDQPQHF
CDR3nt: TGCGCCAGCAGCCGACAGAAGGATCAGCCCCAGCATTTT

v_gene: TRBV20-1
d_gene: .
abundance: .
j_gene: TRBJ1-1
CDR3aa: CSASDNTEAFF
CDR3nt: TGCAGTGCTAGTGATAACACTGAAGCTTTCTTT

v_gene: TRBV5-1
d_gene: TRBD2
abundance: .
j_gene: TRBJ2-2
CDR3aa: CASSLPSGGVELFF
CDR3nt: TGCGCCAGCAGCTTGCCTAGCGGGGGCGTGGAGCTGTTTTTT

v_gene: TRBV4-1
d_gene: TRBD1
abundance: .
j_gene: TRBJ1-5
CDR3aa: CASSNPGQGVGQPQHF
CDR3nt: TGCGCCAGCAGCAACCCGGGACAGGGCGTAGGGCAGCCCCAGCATTTT

v_gene: TRBV6-1
d_gene: .
abundance: .
j_gene: TRBJ1-5
CDR3aa: CASIPGGAKSSNQPQHF
CDR3nt: TGTGCCAGCATCCCGGGGGGGGCGAAGTCGAGCAATCAGCCCCAGCATTTT

v_gene: TRBV29-1
d_gene: .
abundance: .
j_gene: TRBJ1-1
CDR3aa: CSVVPLNTEAFF
CDR3nt: TGCAGCGTTGTACCGTTGAACACTGAAGCTTTCTTT

v_gene: TRBV3-1
d_gene: .
abundance: .
j_gene: TRBJ2-4
CDR3aa: CASSQEGGGENIQYF
CDR3nt: TGTGCCAGCAGCCAAGAAGGAGGGGGCGAAAACATTCAGTACTTC

v_gene: TRBV3-1
d_gene: .
abundance: .
j_gene: TRBJ2-3
CDR3aa: CASSHGTTDTQYF
CDR3nt: TGTGCCAGCAGCCACGGGACCACAGATACGCAGTATTTT

v_gene: TRBV11-3
d_gene: .
abundance: few
j_gene: TRBJ2-5
CDR3aa: CASSLGAQETQYF
CDR3nt: TGTGCCAGCAGCTTAGGAGCCCAAGAGACCCAGTACTTC

v_gene: TRBV2
d_gene: TRBD2
abundance: .
j_gene: TRBJ2-7
CDR3aa: CASSEGTSGLRQYF
CDR3nt: TGTGCCAGCAGTGAGGGGACTAGCGGGTTAAGACAGTACTTC

v_gene: TRBV7-3
d_gene: .
abundance: .
j_gene: TRBJ2-5
CDR3aa: CASSLTRQETQYF
CDR3nt: TGTGCCAGCAGCTTAACGAGACAAGAGACCCAGTACTTC

v_gene: TRBV11-3
d_gene: .
abundance: .
j_gene: TRBJ2-3
CDR3aa: CASSLHSTDTQYF
CDR3nt: TGTGCCAGCAGCCTCCATAGCACAGATACGCAGTATTTT

v_gene: TRBV5-6
d_gene: .
abundance: .
j_gene: TRBJ2-7
CDR3aa: CASSFTDYTYEQYF
CDR3nt: TGTGCCAGCAGCTTCACTGACTACACCTACGAGCAGTACTTC

v_gene: TRBV15
d_gene: TRBD1
abundance: .
j_gene: TRBJ1-2
CDR3aa: CATSSAGGRGYTF
CDR3nt: TGTGCCACCAGCAGCGCAGGGGGCCGGGGCTACACCTTC

v_gene: TRBV5-4
d_gene: TRBD2
abundance: .
j_gene: TRBJ2-3
CDR3aa: CASSLGAGLQYF
CDR3nt: TGTGCCAGCAGCCTCGGAGCGGGGCTACAGTATTTT

v_gene: TRBV18
d_gene: .
abundance: .
j_gene: TRBJ1-1
CDR3aa: CASSLQGSEAFF
CDR3nt: TGTGCCAGCTCACTTCAGGGTAGTGAAGCTTTCTTT

v_gene: TRBV29-1
d_gene: .
abundance: .
j_gene: TRBJ2-5
CDR3aa: CSVESEPPETQYF
CDR3nt: TGCAGCGTTGAAAGCGAACCCCCAGAGACCCAGTACTTC